One and the same sample provided the 27 T cell receptor beta chains below, sequenced in a study of blood T cell repertoires in COVID-19. The assay was immunoSEQ multiplex PCR, and TCRdb's table has in-frame clones only and misses some. The data contain 60,000 or so clones, approximately 84% of them singletons. What was sequenced was peripheral blood. The receptor source for this set is a man aged 55 to 70 with acute or convalescent COVID-19.

A word on this clone: The same CDR3 can be traced to other DNA sequences in this sample. CDR3 loop: CASTGTGVSGELFF. The CDR3 DNA sequence: TGTGCCAGCACCGGGACAGGGGTATCCGGGGAGCTGTTTTTT. The gene calls are TRBV2 and TRBJ2-2; 10 bases are shared with TRBD1. Germline CDR1 and CDR2: SNHLY and FYNNEI. The CDR3 contains 14 residues. Unmatched junction bases numbered 5, after V lost 7 bases and J lost 6 bases.

This clone was detected only a few times. The chain recombines TRBV19 with TRBJ2-4, with a possible D match to TRBD1 (5 bases). With 6 bases removed from V and 6 bases from J, the gap between germline ends came to 18 bases. The CDR3 is made up of 15 amino acids. The germline CDR1 and CDR2 sequences are LNHDA and SQIVND (reference sequence). The CDR3 DNA sequence: TGTGCCAGTAGCCACAAGGGGCCCCTTAGAAACATTCAGTACTTC. Translating it yields CASSHKGPLRNIQYF.

V gene TRBV11-2 combines with J gene TRBJ2-7; the match to TRBD1 covers 8 bases. This CDR3 is built from 15 residues. The junction had 8 bases not matched to a gene; V was cut back by 6 bases and J by 1 base. Germline V gene sequence: CDR1 SGHAT, CDR2 FQNNGV. The CDR3 DNA follows: TGTGCCAGCAGACAACTCAGACAGGGGTCCTACGAGCAGTACTTC. Its translation is CASRQLRQGSYEQYF.

This rearrangement joins TRBV19 to TRBJ1-5; D is perhaps TRBD1 (6 bases). Trimming shortened V by 5 bases and J by 4 bases, and 15 bases separated the two germline ends. The CDR3 is 15 residues long. In germline, CDR1 is LNHDA, CDR2 SQIVND (reference sequence). The chain's CDR3 is CASSSLQGWNQPQHF. The CDR3 region has the DNA TGTGCCAGTAGTTCTTTACAGGGATGGAATCAGCCCCAGCATTTT.

The V call is TRBV7-2, the J call TRBJ2-3; maybe TRBD1 (5 bases). Per the germline V gene, CDR1 is SGHTA and CDR2 is FQGNSA. The CDR3 length is 15 residues. V was trimmed by 1 base and J by 5 bases, leaving 13 bases between them. CDR3 sequence (DNA): TGTGCCAGCAGCTTAGGGGGCCCCGGCGGAGATACGCAGTATTTT. Amino acids: CASSLGGPGGDTQYF.

The rearrangement joins TRBV7-2 to TRBJ1-4; maybe TRBD1 (5 bases). CDR1 is SGHTA and CDR2 is FQGNSA in the germline V gene. The V and J ends lost 5 bases and 2 bases respectively, with 12 bases between them. This CDR3 has 15 amino acids. DNA of the CDR3: TGTGCCAGCAGCATATACCAGGGTACTAATGAAAAACTGTTTTTT. It yields the protein CASSIYQGTNEKLFF.

Here the CDR3 reads CASSPGTGATYNEQFF. For the CDR3, the DNA is TGCGCCAGCAGCCCCGGGACAGGGGCAACCTACAATGAGCAGTTCTTC. The chain has TRBV5-1 and TRBJ2-1; 10 positions match TRBD1. Unmatched junction bases numbered 6, after V lost 4 bases and J lost 2 bases. CDR3 size: 16 residues. The V gene's germline CDR1 is SGHRS and CDR2 YFSETQ.

The CDR3 nucleotides are TGTGCCAGCAGTTTCCCGGGCAGGGTTTCTGAAGCTTTCTTT. Translating it yields CASSFPGRVSEAFF. The J gene is TRBJ1-1, the V gene TRBV27; weak D call: TRBD1 (5 bases). This CDR3 has 14 residues. V lost 3 bases and J 6 bases, leaving 14 bases between the germline ends. CDR1 is MNHEY, CDR2 SMNVEV, per germline (reference sequence).

The chain joins TRBV6-5 to TRBJ1-1, with 9 bases identical to TRBD1. The germline V gene encodes CDR1 MNHEY and CDR2 SVGAGI. The CDR3 contains 13 residues. V dropped 5 bases and J dropped 5; count of bases not matched to a gene: 3. CDR3 residues: CASSRDRGTEAFF. The CDR3, as DNA: TGTGCCAGCAGTCGCGACAGGGGGACTGAAGCTTTCTTT.

The V gene is TRBV18, the J gene TRBJ2-2, with TRBD1 as a possible D gene (5 bases). Germline CDR1 KGHSH, CDR2 LQKENI. Trimming left V 0 bases short and J 5 bases short, with 10 bases between. This CDR3 is built from 15 residues. Written as DNA, the CDR3 is TGTGCCAGCTCACCACCGGGGCGGAAGACCGGGGAGCTGTTTTTT. Protein product: CASSPPGRKTGELFF.

The J gene is TRBJ1-3, the V gene TRBV5-1; no definite D call. Germline V gene sequence: CDR1 SGHRS, CDR2 YFSETQ. This CDR3 comprises 14 residues. The V end was cut by 4 bases, the J end by 0 bases, with 8 bases between. The CDR3 loop reads CASSDGSSGNTIYF. CDR3 nucleotides: TGCGCCAGCAGCGACGGGAGCTCTGGAAACACCATATATTTT.

The chain couples TRBV7-2 to TRBJ2-3, with TRBD2 as a possible D gene (5 bases). The germline V gene has CDR1 SGHTA and CDR2 FQGNSA. The CDR3 has 13 amino acids. Trimming removed 3 bases from V and 5 bases from J, with 9 bases in between. CDR3 sequence: CASSFNGVDTQYF. The CDR3 DNA reads TGTGCCAGCAGCTTTAACGGGGTAGATACGCAGTATTTT.

The sample holds a few counts of this clone. The chain uses TRBV5-8 and TRBJ1-2; D gene unclear. Germline-derived CDR1 and CDR2 are SGHTS and YDEGEE. CDR3 length: 14 amino acids. Trimming pared 4 bases from V and 0 bases from J, leaving 10 bases between. This CDR3 is CASSPEPANYGYTF. The DNA of the CDR3 is TGTGCCAGCAGCCCAGAACCCGCTAACTATGGCTACACCTTC. The full variable domain, with the rest looked up from reference TRBV5-8 and TRBJ1-2, is EAGVTQSPTHLIKTRGQQATLRCSPISGHTSVYWYQQALGLGLQFLLWYDEGEERNRGNFPPRFSGRQFPNYSSELNVNALELEDSALYLCASSPEPANYGYTFGSGTRLTVV.

This chain links TRBV27 with TRBJ2-1, with a weak D call TRBD2 (6 bases). CDR3 length: 16 residues. V lost 3 bases, J lost 0 bases, and 12 bases lay in between. Germline loops: CDR1 MNHEY, CDR2 SMNVEV (reference sequence). The CDR3 spells CASSFGGVLSYNEQFF. The CDR3 bases are TGTGCCAGCAGTTTTGGCGGGGTACTCTCCTACAATGAGCAGTTCTTC.

The rearrangement links TRBV28 to TRBJ1-2, with 8 bases fitting TRBD1. CDR1 and CDR2 (germline): MDHEN, SYDVKM. J lost 6 bases, V lost 2 bases, and 11 bases had no gene match. CDR3 size: 16 residues. The CDR3 region has the DNA TGTGCCAGCAGTTTAGACAGGGGAAAAGGAGGGAATGGCTACACCTTC. Residues: CASSLDRGKGGNGYTF.

The chain employs TRBV20-1 and TRBJ2-1; maybe TRBD2 (5 bases). CDR3 length: 12 residues. V was pared by 3 bases and J by 9 bases, with 12 bases between. Germline lookup yields CDR1 DFQATT and CDR2 SNEGSKA (reference sequence). CDR3 nucleotides: TGCAGTGCTAGTTCCAGCGGTCGTGAGCAGTTCTTC. It encodes CSASSSGREQFF.

The chain couples TRBV7-2 to TRBJ2-7, with 7 bases that match TRBD2. V was clipped by 4 bases and J by 1 base; unmatched bases: 7. CDR1 is SGHTA and CDR2 is FQGNSA in the germline V gene. CDR3 length: 15 residues. The CDR3 is CASSSRGGGSYEQYF. Written as DNA, the CDR3 is TGTGCCAGCAGCTCACGTGGGGGGGGTTCCTACGAGCAGTACTTC.

This clone appeared a single time. This chain joins TRBV4-1 and TRBJ1-5; D call uncertain. The CDR3 length is 16 residues. The germline V and J ends were trimmed by 3 bases and 2 bases, with 14 bases remaining between them. CDR1 and CDR2 (germline): MGHRA, YSYEKL. The CDR3, as DNA: TGCGCCAGCAGCCATTTTCCAGGAGGCGGCAATCAGCCCCAGCATTTT. Amino acids: CASSHFPGGGNQPQHF.

V is TRBV12-3 or TRBV12-4 and J is TRBJ1-2; D remains ambiguous. There are 13 residues in the CDR3. Trimming removed 6 bases from V and 3 bases from J, with 11 bases in between. CDR3 amino acids: CASSRPEHYGYTF. The CDR3 DNA reads TGTGCCAGCAGCCGCCCCGAGCACTATGGCTACACCTTC.

The chain joins TRBV11-2 to TRBJ1-3, with D possibly TRBD1 on 6 matching bases. The CDR3 has 16 amino acids. V was trimmed by 5 bases and J by 0 bases, leaving 14 bases between them. Germline CDR1 is SGHAT and CDR2 is FQNNGV. The CDR3 DNA is TGTGCCAGCAGCCGGACAGCAACTAGCTCTGGAAACACCATATATTTT. Amino acid sequence: CASSRTATSSGNTIYF. The variable domain in full, with the rest retrieved from reference TRBV11-2 and TRBJ1-3, is EAGVAQSPRYKIIEKRQSVAFWCNPISGHATLYWYQQILGQGPKLLIQFQNNGVVDDSQLPKDRFSAERLKGVDSTLKIQPAKLEDSAVYLCASSRTATSSGNTIYFGEGSWLTVV.

V and J are TRBV30 and TRBJ2-3; perhaps TRBD2 as D (5 bases). Per the germline V gene, CDR1 is GTSNPN and CDR2 is SVGIG (reference sequence). Trimming removed 0 bases at V and 6 bases at J, with 7 bases between. This CDR3 is built from 12 residues. The chain's CDR3 is CAWSVSGDTQYF. The CDR3 DNA sequence: TGTGCCTGGAGTGTATCGGGGGATACGCAGTATTTT.

The V call is TRBV15, the J call TRBJ2-3; a weak D match, TRBD2 (7 bases). The V gene lost 0 bases and the J gene lost 3 bases, with 16 bases spanning the gap. The CDR3 is 17 amino acids. CDR1 is LNHNV, CDR2 YYDKDF, per germline (reference sequence). This CDR3 reads CATSRDRGAQGTDTQYF. The DNA for the CDR3 is TGTGCCACCAGCAGAGATCGGGGGGCGCAGGGGACAGATACGCAGTATTTT.

CDR3 bases: TGCGCCAGCAGCTTAACAGGGATCGGGGACTATGGCTACACCTTC. Translating gives CASSLTGIGDYGYTF. V gene TRBV5-1 combines with J gene TRBJ1-2; TRBD1 might be the D (6 bases). This CDR3 region has 15 residues. Trimming removed 2 bases from V and 3 bases from J, with 14 bases in between. CDR1 is SGHRS and CDR2 is YFSETQ in the germline V gene.

This chain links TRBV10-3 with TRBJ2-3; possible D gene TRBD2, 7 bases. Trimming removed 8 bases from V and 1 base from J, with 22 bases in between. Germline loops: CDR1 ENHRY, CDR2 SYGVKD. The CDR3 is 17 residues long. CDR3 in DNA: TGTGCCATCCGGTGGGCGGGGGCCCGGGAGGGCACAGATACGCAGTATTTT. Translation gives CAIRWAGAREGTDTQYF.

Here the CDR3 DNA reads TGTGCCAGCAGTGTTAGGCAGGGTAATTCACCCCTCCACTTT. This codes for CASSVRQGNSPLHF. V gene TRBV2 combines with J gene TRBJ1-6, with a weak D call TRBD1 (5 bases). Germline loops: CDR1 SNHLY, CDR2 FYNNEI. V was clipped by 4 bases and J by 6 bases, with 10 bases between them. The CDR3 has 14 residues.

The V call is TRBV7-8, the J call TRBJ2-5; 8 positions match TRBD2. V shed 0 bases, J shed 9 bases, and the junction held 0 bases outside the gene matches. The CDR3 totals 12 residues. CDR1 is SGHVS and CDR2 is FQNEAQ in the germline V gene. The CDR3 DNA sequence: TGTGCCAGCAGCTTAGCGCGGGGGGCCCAGTACTTC. Protein: CASSLARGAQYF.

The chain carries TRBV30 and TRBJ1-5, with unresolved D. CDR3 size: 13 residues. CDR1 and CDR2 (germline): GTSNPN, SVGIG (reference sequence). Trimming cost V 2 bases and J 7 bases, with 12 bases left between them. CDR3 DNA: TGTGCCTGGAGTCGAGGACTGGACCAGCCCCAGCATTTT. Its protein product is CAWSRGLDQPQHF.